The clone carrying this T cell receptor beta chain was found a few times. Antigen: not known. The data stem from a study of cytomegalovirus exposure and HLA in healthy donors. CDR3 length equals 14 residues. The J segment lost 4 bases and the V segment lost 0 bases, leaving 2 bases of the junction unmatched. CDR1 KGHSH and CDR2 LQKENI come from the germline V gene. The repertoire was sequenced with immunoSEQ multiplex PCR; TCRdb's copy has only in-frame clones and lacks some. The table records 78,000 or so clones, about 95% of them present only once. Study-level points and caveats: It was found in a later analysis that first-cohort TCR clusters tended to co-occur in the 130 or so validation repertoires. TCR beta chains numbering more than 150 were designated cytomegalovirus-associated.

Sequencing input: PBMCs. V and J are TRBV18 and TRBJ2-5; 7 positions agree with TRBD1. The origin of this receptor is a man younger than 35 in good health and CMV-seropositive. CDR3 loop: CASSPPDRVETQYF. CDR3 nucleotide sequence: TGTGCCAGCTCACCACCAGACAGGGTAGAGACCCAGTACTTC.